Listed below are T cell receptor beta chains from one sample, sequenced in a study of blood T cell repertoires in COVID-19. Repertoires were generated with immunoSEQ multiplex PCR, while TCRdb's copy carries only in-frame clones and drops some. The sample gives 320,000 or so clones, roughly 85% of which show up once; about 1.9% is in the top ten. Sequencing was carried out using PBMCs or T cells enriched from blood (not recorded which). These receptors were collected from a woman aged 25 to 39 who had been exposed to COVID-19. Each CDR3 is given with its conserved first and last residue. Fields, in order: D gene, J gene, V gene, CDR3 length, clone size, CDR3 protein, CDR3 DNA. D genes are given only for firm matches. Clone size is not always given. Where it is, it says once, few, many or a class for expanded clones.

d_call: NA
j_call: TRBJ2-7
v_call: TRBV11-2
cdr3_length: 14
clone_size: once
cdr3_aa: CASSSPSGSDEQYF
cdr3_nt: TGTGCCAGCAGCTCCCCCTCAGGTTCGGACGAGCAGTACTTC

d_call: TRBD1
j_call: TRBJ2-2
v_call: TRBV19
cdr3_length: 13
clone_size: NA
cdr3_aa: CASSRDRAGELFF
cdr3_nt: TGTGCCAGTAGTCGGGACAGGGCCGGGGAGCTGTTTTTT

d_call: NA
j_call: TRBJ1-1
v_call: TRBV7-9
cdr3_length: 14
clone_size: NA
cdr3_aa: CASSLTQGQNEAFF
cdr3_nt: TGTGCCAGCAGCTTAACGCAGGGCCAGAATGAAGCTTTCTTT

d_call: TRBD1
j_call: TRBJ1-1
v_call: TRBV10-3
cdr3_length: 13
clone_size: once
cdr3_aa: CAINGQANTEAFF
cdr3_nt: TGTGCCATCAATGGACAGGCGAACACTGAAGCTTTCTTT

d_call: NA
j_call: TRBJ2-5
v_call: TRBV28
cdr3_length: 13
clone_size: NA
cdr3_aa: CASSTTGRGAQYF
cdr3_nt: TGTGCCAGCAGTACAACAGGGAGGGGGGCCCAGTACTTC

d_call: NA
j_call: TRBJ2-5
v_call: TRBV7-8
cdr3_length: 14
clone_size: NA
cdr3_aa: CASSTDIGQETQYF
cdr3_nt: TGTGCCAGCAGCACGGACATAGGGCAAGAGACCCAGTACTTC

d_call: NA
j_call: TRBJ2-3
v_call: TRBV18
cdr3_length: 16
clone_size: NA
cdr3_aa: CASSRPGGRSTDTQYF
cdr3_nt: TGTGCCAGCTCACGCCCGGGGGGCCGGAGTACAGATACGCAGTATTTT

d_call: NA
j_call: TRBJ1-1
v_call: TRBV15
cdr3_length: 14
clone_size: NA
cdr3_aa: CATSTEGGRTEAFF
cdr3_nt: TGTGCCACCAGCACCGAGGGAGGGCGAACTGAAGCTTTCTTT

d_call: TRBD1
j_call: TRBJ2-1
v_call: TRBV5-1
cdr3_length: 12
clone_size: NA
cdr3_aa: CASSDRVHEQFF
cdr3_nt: TGCGCCAGCAGCGACAGGGTGCATGAGCAGTTCTTC

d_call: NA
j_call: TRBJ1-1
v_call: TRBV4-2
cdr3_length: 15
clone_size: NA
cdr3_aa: CASSQGRGTNTEAFF
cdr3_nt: TGTGCCAGCAGCCAAGGGAGGGGTACCAACACTGAAGCTTTCTTT

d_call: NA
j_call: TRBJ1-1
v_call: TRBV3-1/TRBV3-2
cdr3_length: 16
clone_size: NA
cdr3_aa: CASSQDSPGVNTEAFF
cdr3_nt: TGTGCCAGCAGCCAAGATTCCCCAGGGGTGAACACTGAAGCTTTCTTT

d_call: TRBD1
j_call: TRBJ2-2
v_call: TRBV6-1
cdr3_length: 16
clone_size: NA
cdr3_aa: CASSESSGQGPGELFF
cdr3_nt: TGTGCCAGCAGTGAAAGTTCGGGACAGGGACCCGGGGAGCTGTTTTTT

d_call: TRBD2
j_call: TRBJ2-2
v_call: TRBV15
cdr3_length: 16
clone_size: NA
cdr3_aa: CATSRDLAVGTGELFF
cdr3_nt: TGTGCCACCAGCAGAGATCTAGCGGTTGGGACCGGGGAGCTGTTTTTT

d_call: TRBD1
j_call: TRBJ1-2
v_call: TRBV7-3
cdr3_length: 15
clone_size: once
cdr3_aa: CASSLYQGGINGYTF
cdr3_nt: TGTGCCAGCAGCCTCTATCAGGGGGGAATAAATGGCTACACCTTC

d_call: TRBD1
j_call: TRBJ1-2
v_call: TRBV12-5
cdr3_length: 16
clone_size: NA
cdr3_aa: CASGIPPGQGASGYTF
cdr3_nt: TGTGCTAGTGGTATCCCCCCGGGACAGGGGGCTTCTGGCTACACCTTC

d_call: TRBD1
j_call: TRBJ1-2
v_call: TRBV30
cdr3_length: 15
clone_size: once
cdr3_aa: CAWSSPGQGTYGYTF
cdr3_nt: TGTGCCTGGAGTTCACCGGGACAGGGAACGTATGGCTACACCTTC

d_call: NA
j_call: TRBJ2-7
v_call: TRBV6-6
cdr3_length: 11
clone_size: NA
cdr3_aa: CASSPSYEQYF
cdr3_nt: TGTGCCTCTTCCCCCTCCTACGAGCAGTACTTC

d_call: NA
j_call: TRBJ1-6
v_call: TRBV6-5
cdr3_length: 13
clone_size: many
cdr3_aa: CASRDRSSSPLHF
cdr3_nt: TGTGCCAGCAGGGACAGATCTAGCTCACCCCTCCACTTT

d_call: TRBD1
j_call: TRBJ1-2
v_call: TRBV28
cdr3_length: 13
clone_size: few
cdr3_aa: CASTGGKVYGYTF
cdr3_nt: TGTGCCAGCACAGGGGGGAAGGTGTATGGCTACACCTTC

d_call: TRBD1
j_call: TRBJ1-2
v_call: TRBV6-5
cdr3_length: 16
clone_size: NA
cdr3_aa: CASSYQGGQGPYGYTF
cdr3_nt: TGTGCCAGCAGTTACCAGGGGGGACAGGGGCCCTATGGCTACACCTTC

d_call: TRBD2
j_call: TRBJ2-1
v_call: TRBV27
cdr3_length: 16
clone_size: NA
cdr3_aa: CASSLLRTSGGDEQFF
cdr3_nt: TGTGCCAGCAGTTTATTACGGACTAGCGGGGGGGATGAGCAGTTCTTC

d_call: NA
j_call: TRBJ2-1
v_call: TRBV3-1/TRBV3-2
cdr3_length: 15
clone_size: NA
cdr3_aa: CASSRDSAAYNEQFF
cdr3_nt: TGTGCCAGCAGCCGGGATAGCGCCGCATACAATGAGCAGTTCTTC

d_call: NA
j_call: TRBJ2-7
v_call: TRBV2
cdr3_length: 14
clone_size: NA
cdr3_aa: CASIRGPPGNEQYF
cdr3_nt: TGTGCCAGCATCCGAGGGCCCCCCGGCAACGAGCAGTACTTC

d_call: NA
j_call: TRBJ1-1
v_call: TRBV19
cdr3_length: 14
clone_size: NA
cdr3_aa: CASSINGARTEAFF
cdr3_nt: TGTGCCAGTAGTATAAATGGGGCGCGGACTGAAGCTTTCTTT

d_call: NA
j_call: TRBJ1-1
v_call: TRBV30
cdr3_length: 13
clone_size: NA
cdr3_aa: CAWSVLGATEAFF
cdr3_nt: TGTGCCTGGAGTGTACTGGGGGCCACGGAAGCTTTCTTT

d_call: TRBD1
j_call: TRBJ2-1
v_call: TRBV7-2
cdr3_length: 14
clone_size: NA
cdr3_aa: CASSLGQGAVEQFF
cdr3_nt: TGTGCCAGCAGCTTAGGTCAGGGGGCAGTGGAGCAGTTCTTC

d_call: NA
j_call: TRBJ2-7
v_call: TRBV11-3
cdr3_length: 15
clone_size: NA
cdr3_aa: CASTQTDRPRLEQYF
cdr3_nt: TGTGCCAGCACCCAGACCGACAGGCCCCGACTAGAGCAGTACTTC

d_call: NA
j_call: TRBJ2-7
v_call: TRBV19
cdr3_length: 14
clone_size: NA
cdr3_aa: CASSNLAANYEQYF
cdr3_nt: TGTGCCAGTAGTAATCTGGCCGCAAACTACGAGCAGTACTTC

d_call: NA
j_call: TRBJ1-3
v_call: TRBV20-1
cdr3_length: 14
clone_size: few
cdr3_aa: CSASMTAHGNTIYF
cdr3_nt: TGCAGTGCTAGTATGACAGCTCACGGAAACACCATATATTTT

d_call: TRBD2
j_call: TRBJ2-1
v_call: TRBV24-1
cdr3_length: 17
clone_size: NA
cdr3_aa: CATSDLRAGGTYNEQFF
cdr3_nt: TGTGCCACCAGTGATTTGCGAGCGGGAGGTACCTACAATGAGCAGTTCTTC

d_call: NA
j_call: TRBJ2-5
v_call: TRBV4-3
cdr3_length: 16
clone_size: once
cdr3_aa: CASSQGGTGSAETQYF
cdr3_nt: TGCGCCAGCAGCCAAGGAGGTACGGGGTCCGCTGAGACCCAGTACTTC